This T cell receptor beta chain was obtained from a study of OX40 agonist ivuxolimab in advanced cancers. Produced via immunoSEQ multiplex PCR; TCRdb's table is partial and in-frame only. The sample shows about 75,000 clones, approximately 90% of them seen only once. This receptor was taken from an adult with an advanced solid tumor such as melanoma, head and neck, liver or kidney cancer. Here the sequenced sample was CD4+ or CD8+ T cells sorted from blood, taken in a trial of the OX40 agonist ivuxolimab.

CDR3 DNA: TGTGCCAGCAGCTTTATTTCCCTAGGGGGGTACAATGAGCAGTTCTTC. It specifies CASSFISLGGYNEQFF. The chain employs TRBV11-1 and TRBJ2-1; D is perhaps TRBD1 or TRBD2 (6 bases each). CDR1 is SGHAT, CDR2 FQDESV, per germline (reference sequence). V was cut by 3 bases and J by 4 bases, with 16 bases left in between. CDR3 length equals 16 residues.